One and the same sample provided the 26 T cell receptor beta chains below, sequenced in a study of cytomegalovirus exposure and HLA in healthy donors. With 60 Vbeta and 13 Jbeta primers, the PCR was carried out. Method: immunoSEQ multiplex PCR; TCRdb's copy keeps in-frame clones and lacks some. The data contain approximately 150,000 clones, approximately 80% of them seen just once; the ten biggest clones take up around 14%. Sequencing was performed on PBMCs. The receptors shown here come from a woman aged 40 to 50 in good health and CMV-seronegative.

V usage is TRBV5-1 and J usage is TRBJ2-5, with D tentatively TRBD1 (6 bases). Germline CDR1 and CDR2: SGHRS and YFSETQ. V lost 0 bases and J lost 2, with 8 bases in between. This CDR3 has 14 residues. CDR3 loop: CASSLGGQQETQYF. The DNA of the CDR3 is TGCGCCAGCAGCTTGGGGGGGCAGCAAGAGACCCAGTACTTC.

This chain connects TRBV14 to TRBJ2-5; 7 nucleotides line up with TRBD1. The germline CDR1 and CDR2 sequences are SGHDN and FVKESK. V shed 2 bases and J 1 base; nucleotides not matched to a gene: 4. The CDR3 contains 15 residues. This CDR3 is CASSQHTGAQETQYF. In DNA, the CDR3 is TGTGCCAGCAGCCAACATACAGGGGCCCAAGAGACCCAGTACTTC. The variable domain in full, with the rest retrieved from reference TRBV14 and TRBJ2-5, is EAGVTQFPSHSVIEKGQTVTLRCDPISGHDNLYWYRRVMGKEIKFLLHFVKESKQDESGMPNNRFLAERTGGTYSTLKVQPAELEDSGVYFCASSQHTGAQETQYFGPGTRLLVL.

In this sample, this clone turned up once. The V call is TRBV18, the J call TRBJ2-7; D is perhaps TRBD1 (5 bases). Germline-derived CDR1 and CDR2 are KGHSH and LQKENI. CDR3 length equals 15 residues. Trimming took off 2 bases at V and 5 bases at J, with 16 bases between the two ends. In DNA form, the CDR3 reads TGTGCCAGCTCACCATTACTCTTGGACACCCACGAGCAGTACTTC. Translating gives CASSPLLLDTHEQYF.

The chain couples TRBV15 to TRBJ2-2; the match to TRBD1 covers 11 bases. The CDR3 extends over 17 amino acids. Germline loops: CDR1 LNHNV, CDR2 YYDKDF (reference sequence). J gave up 6 bases and V 0 bases, and 6 bases lay outside the gene matches. The CDR3 DNA reads TGTGCCACCAGCAGAGAATCCCGGACAGGGGGCTCCGGGGAGCTGTTTTTT. As protein: CATSRESRTGGSGELFF.

This chain joins TRBV6-6 and TRBJ1-6; TRBD1 agrees at 8 bases. The germline V gene encodes CDR1 MNHNY and CDR2 SVGAGI (reference sequence). With V trimmed by 6 bases and J by 4 bases, 5 bases remained unmatched. The CDR3 covers 15 residues. CDR3 DNA sequence: TGTGCCAGCAGCTACCGACAGGGGTATAATTCACCCCTCCACTTT. Translating it yields CASSYRQGYNSPLHF.

This clone has a single count. The chain recombines TRBV10-3 with TRBJ2-7; no clear D gene. The CDR3 is 16 amino acids. The germline V gene encodes CDR1 ENHRY and CDR2 SYGVKD. V lost 0 bases, J lost 2 bases, and 14 bases lay in between. This chain's CDR3 is CAISESSQTLTYEQYF. The CDR3 DNA is TGTGCCATCAGTGAGTCGAGCCAGACTCTTACCTACGAGCAGTACTTC.

This clone has just a few counts. This sequence joins TRBV6-5 and TRBJ1-1; TRBD1 agrees at 7 bases. The V segment lost 6 bases and the J segment 3 bases; nucleotides outside the gene matches: 7. Germline loops: CDR1 MNHEY, CDR2 SVGAGI. There are 14 residues in the CDR3. The CDR3 here is CASRTTGYDTEAFF. The CDR3 region has the DNA TGTGCCAGCAGAACGACAGGGTATGACACTGAAGCTTTCTTT.

The CDR3 DNA reads as TGTGCCTGGAGTGTTTTGGGGAGAGCCTACTACAATGAGCAGTTCTTC. Its protein is CAWSVLGRAYYNEQFF. V usage is TRBV30 and J usage is TRBJ2-1; D is possibly TRBD2 (5 bases). The CDR3 runs to 16 residues. V was pared by 0 bases and J by 3 bases, with 15 bases between. Germline V gives CDR1 GTSNPN, CDR2 SVGIG (reference sequence). Looking up the rest from reference TRBV30 and TRBJ2-1 gives the full variable domain: SQTIHQWPATLVQPVGSPLSLECTVEGTSNPNLYWYRQAAGRGLQLLFYSVGIGQISSEVPQNLSASRPQDRQFILSSKKLLLSDSGFYLCAWSVLGRAYYNEQFFGPGTRLTVL.

This sequence joins TRBV18 and TRBJ2-1, with D tentatively TRBD1 (5 bases). In germline, CDR1 is KGHSH, CDR2 LQKENI. The CDR3 spans 17 residues. Trimming took off 0 bases at V and 2 bases at J, with 14 bases between the two ends. CDR3 bases: TGTGCCAGCTCACCACCAGGCAGGGAAGGGACCTACAATGAGCAGTTCTTC. Encoded protein: CASSPPGREGTYNEQFF.

The rearrangement uses TRBV7-6 and TRBJ2-7, with unresolved D. The CDR3 contains 15 residues. Germline CDR1 reads SGHVS; CDR2 reads FNYEAQ. The V end was cut by 5 bases, the J end by 2 bases, with 16 bases between. CDR3 in amino acids: CASSVGFLSTYEQYF. In nucleotides, the CDR3 is TGTGCCAGCAGCGTCGGGTTTCTTAGCACCTACGAGCAGTACTTC.

This chain uses TRBV6-4 with TRBJ1-6; D is perhaps TRBD1 (5 bases). The V gene lost 7 bases and the J gene lost 10 bases, with 17 bases spanning the gap. From germline, CDR1 is MRHNA and CDR2 SNTAGT. The CDR3 runs 14 residues. DNA of the CDR3: TGTGCCAGCAAGGCGGGGTCAGGGCAATCACCCCTCCACTTT. Its protein product is CASKAGSGQSPLHF.

The V gene is TRBV6-5, the J gene TRBJ2-1, with D tentatively TRBD2 (6 bases). The CDR3 is 13 amino acids. The V gene lost 4 bases and the J gene lost 4 bases, with 8 bases spanning the gap. Germline CDR1 is MNHEY and CDR2 is SVGAGI. In DNA form, the CDR3 reads TGTGCCAGCAGTTGGGGGAGGTACAATGAGCAGTTCTTC. As protein: CASSWGRYNEQFF.

The chain uses TRBV28 and TRBJ1-5; TRBD1 might be the D (6 bases). Germline V gene data show CDR1 as MDHEN and CDR2 as SYDVKM. This CDR3 is 14 amino acids long. Between the trimmed V and J ends, which lost 6 bases and 0 bases, there was a span of 9 bases. The CDR3 reads CASRQGSSNQPQHF. CDR3 nucleotide sequence: TGTGCCAGCAGGCAGGGGTCTAGCAATCAGCCCCAGCATTTT. Variable domain in full (rest from reference TRBV28 and TRBJ1-5): DVKVTQSSRYLVKRTGEKVFLECVQDMDHENMFWYRQDPGLGLRLIYFSYDVKMKEKGDIPEGYSVSREKKERFSLILESASTNQTSMYLCASRQGSSNQPQHFGDGTRLSIL.

The sample holds a few counts of this clone. This sequence joins TRBV2 and TRBJ1-1; D ambiguous. Germline V gives CDR1 SNHLY, CDR2 FYNNEI. V lost 3 bases and J 3 bases, leaving 11 bases between the germline ends. The CDR3 covers 14 residues. The CDR3 reads CASSDRGMDTEAFF. CDR3 nucleotide sequence: TGTGCCAGCAGTGATCGAGGGATGGACACTGAAGCTTTCTTT. The whole variable domain, remainder taken from reference TRBV2 and TRBJ1-1, is EPEVTQTPSHQVTQMGQEVILRCVPISNHLYFYWYRQILGQKVEFLVSFYNNEISEKSEIFDDQFSVERPDGSNFTLKIRSTKLEDSAMYFCASSDRGMDTEAFFGQGTRLTVV.

The chain employs TRBV9 and TRBJ2-3; D gene uncertain. Trimming removed 4 bases from V and 2 bases from J, with 14 bases in between. CDR1 and CDR2 (germline): SGDLS, YYNGEE. The length of the CDR3 is 15 residues. CDR3 nucleotide sequence: TGTGCCAGCAGCCGCGACTCGTCATACACAGATACGCAGTATTTT. Translation: CASSRDSSYTDTQYF. The full variable domain, completed using reference TRBV9 and TRBJ2-3, is DSGVTQTPKHLITATGQRVTLRCSPRSGDLSVYWYQQSLDQGLQFLIQYYNGEERAKGNILERFSAQQFPDLHSELNLSSLELGDSALYFCASSRDSSYTDTQYFGPGTRLTVL.

The genes are TRBV11-2 and TRBJ2-5; D remains unclear. Trimming left V 4 bases short and J 1 base short, with 13 bases between. This CDR3 spans 15 amino acids. Germline assignment: CDR1 SGHAT and CDR2 FQNNGV. In nucleotides, the CDR3 is TGTGCCAGCAGCTCGCAAGGCGGATTCCAAGAGACCCAGTACTTC. It specifies CASSSQGGFQETQYF.

J is TRBJ1-2 and V is TRBV2, with D possibly TRBD1 on 6 matching bases. V shed 2 bases and J shed 11 bases, with 12 bases lying between them. The CDR3 consists of 12 residues. Per germline, CDR1 SNHLY and CDR2 FYNNEI. The CDR3 DNA reads as TGTGCCAGCAGTGAACAGGGGTGGGTTTACACCTTC. Residues: CASSEQGWVYTF.

The J gene is TRBJ2-3, the V gene TRBV5-4; no reliable D call. The CDR3 contains 14 residues. The V gene lost 3 bases and the J gene lost 3 bases, with 11 bases spanning the gap. CDR1 and CDR2 from the germline V gene are SGHNT and YYREEE (reference sequence). CDR3 loop: CASSSSPTTDTQYF. For the CDR3, the DNA is TGTGCCAGCAGCTCCTCCCCAACTACAGATACGCAGTATTTT.

V and J are TRBV28 and TRBJ2-5, with a weak D call TRBD2 (5 bases). Trimming removed 5 bases at V and 1 base at J, with 11 bases between. CDR1 is MDHEN and CDR2 is SYDVKM in the germline V gene. The CDR3 consists of 14 residues. DNA of the CDR3: TGTGCCAGCAGTAAGAGGGCAACCCAAGAGACCCAGTACTTC. Amino acids: CASSKRATQETQYF.

The chain links TRBV4-1 to TRBJ2-1, with TRBD1 matching over 7 bases. With 2 bases clipped from V and 8 bases from J, the junction kept 9 bases outside the gene matches. Germline assignment: CDR1 MGHRA and CDR2 YSYEKL. The CDR3 runs 15 residues. CDR3: CASSQRGQALDEQFF. CDR3 DNA: TGCGCCAGCAGCCAACGAGGACAGGCCCTCGATGAGCAGTTCTTC.

CDR3 loop: CARGGGGGDYGYTF. DNA for the CDR3: TGTGCCAGAGGGGGTGGAGGGGGCGACTATGGCTACACCTTC. The rearrangement joins TRBV6-5 to TRBJ1-2; 7 bases fit TRBD1. V lost 9 bases to trimming and J lost 3 bases; unmatched junction nucleotides: 10. This CDR3 spans 14 amino acids. CDR1 and CDR2 (germline): MNHEY, SVGAGI.

The CDR3 loop is CASSAGTQGNYGYTF. The CDR3 region has the DNA TGTGCCAGCAGCGCCGGAACACAGGGAAACTATGGCTACACCTTC. V gene TRBV9 combines with J gene TRBJ1-2, with D perhaps matching TRBD1 (6 bases). The V end was cut by 3 bases, the J end by 2 bases, with 14 bases between. This CDR3 has 15 residues. Germline assignment: CDR1 SGDLS and CDR2 YYNGEE.

The chain's CDR3 is CASSPGQGADYGYTF. As DNA, the CDR3 is TGCGCCAGCAGCCCAGGACAGGGGGCGGACTATGGCTACACCTTC. This rearrangement joins TRBV4-1 to TRBJ1-2, with 11 bases aligning to TRBD1. CDR3 size: 15 residues. The germline V gene has CDR1 MGHRA and CDR2 YSYEKL. The V segment lost 4 bases and the J segment 3 bases; nucleotides outside the gene matches: 4.

The chain joins TRBV5-4 to TRBJ2-3, with D tentatively TRBD1 (6 bases). This CDR3 region has 17 residues. In germline, CDR1 is SGHNT, CDR2 YYREEE (reference sequence). Trimming left V 0 bases short and J 3 bases short, with 17 bases between. The CDR3 nucleotides read TGTGCCAGCAGCTTGGGATACAGGGTGGGTAAGACAGATACGCAGTATTTT. Amino acids: CASSLGYRVGKTDTQYF.

The chain recombines TRBV18 with TRBJ1-5; D is uncertain. V was trimmed by 3 bases and J by 2 bases, leaving 8 bases between them. The CDR3 loop spans 14 amino acids. CDR1 is KGHSH, CDR2 LQKENI, per germline. The CDR3 DNA follows: TGTGCCAGCTCACCGTCGGTCGGCAATCAGCCCCAGCATTTT. It is translated as CASSPSVGNQPQHF.

This chain joins TRBV6-5 and TRBJ2-5; 8 bases map to TRBD2. With V trimmed by 6 bases and J by 5 bases, 8 bases remained unmatched. CDR3 size: 14 residues. Germline lookup yields CDR1 MNHEY and CDR2 SVGAGI. Here the CDR3 DNA reads TGTGCCAGCAGAAGCGGGGGAATCTCGGAGACCCAGTACTTC. As protein: CASRSGGISETQYF.